A single sample is the source of the 15 T cell receptor beta chains below, sequenced in a study of Ad26.COV2.S vaccination and SARS-CoV-2 variants. Some clones are missing from TCRdb's copy, which holds only in-frame ones; the method was immunoSEQ multiplex PCR. The sample shows fewer than 600,000 clones, approximately 90% of them seen only once. This sample's treatment: 19 received Ad26.COV2.S at low or high dose, single or two shots; about 5 received placebo; per-sample allocation not given. All samples were drawn on day 63, counting from the first vaccine or placebo injection. Sample: peripheral blood, taken in a trial of Ad26.COV2.S vaccine versus placebo. These receptors were obtained from a person between 18 and 60 years old who received the Ad26.COV2.S COVID-19 vaccine or a placebo.

This clone was seen just once. The rearrangement joins TRBV29-1 to TRBJ1-5, with D possibly TRBD1 on 6 matching bases. The V and J ends lost 7 bases and 5 bases respectively, with 12 bases between them. The germline gives CDR1 SQVTM, CDR2 ANQGSEA. CDR3 length equals 12 residues. The DNA of the CDR3 is TGCAGCGCAGGACAGCCCGATCAGCCCCAGCATTTT. Protein: CSAGQPDQPQHF.

This clone appeared a few times. Here the CDR3 reads CASSLGAGTGSTEAFF. As DNA, the CDR3 is TGTGCCAGCAGCTTAGGGGCCGGGACAGGGAGCACTGAAGCTTTCTTT. J is TRBJ1-1 and V is TRBV7-9; 9 nucleotides align to TRBD1. Germline V gene lookup returns CDR1 SEHNR and CDR2 FQNEAQ (reference sequence). The CDR3 has 16 amino acids. The junction had 7 bases not matched to a gene; V was cut back by 1 base and J by 4 bases.

The chain has TRBV5-4 and TRBJ1-1; D is unclear. CDR3 length equals 14 residues. In germline, CDR1 is SGHNT, CDR2 YYREEE (reference sequence). V lost 1 base to trimming and J lost 1 base, with 8 bases between them. The CDR3 region is CASSLFGGNTEAFF. DNA of the CDR3: TGTGCCAGCAGCTTGTTCGGCGGGAACACTGAAGCTTTCTTT. Looking up the rest from reference TRBV5-4 and TRBJ1-1 gives the full variable domain: ETGVTQSPTHLIKTRGQQVTLRCSSQSGHNTVSWYQQALGQGPQFIFQYYREEENGRGNFPPRFSGLQFPNYSSELNVNALELDDSALYLCASSLFGGNTEAFFGQGTRLTVV.

V gene TRBV28 combines with J gene TRBJ2-5, with 8 bases that match TRBD2. The V gene's germline CDR1 is MDHEN and CDR2 SYDVKM. The CDR3 contains 17 residues. Trimming took 3 bases from V and 3 from J; bases not matched to a gene: 12. Here the CDR3 reads CASSLPSYGGRKETQYF. CDR3 DNA sequence: TGTGCCAGCAGTTTGCCATCCTACGGCGGGAGGAAAGAGACCCAGTACTTC.

V usage is TRBV28 and J usage is TRBJ2-7; 13 bases are a match to TRBD2. The CDR3 spans 15 residues. Germline lookup yields CDR1 MDHEN and CDR2 SYDVKM. The V segment lost 7 bases and the J segment 6 bases; nucleotides outside the gene matches: 9. CDR3 sequence: CASNPRLAGGLEQYF. The CDR3 nucleotides read TGTGCCAGCAATCCGAGACTAGCGGGAGGACTCGAGCAGTACTTC.

The V and J genes are TRBV6-5 and TRBJ1-1; D gene ambiguous. The CDR3 spans 14 residues. Germline V lookup: CDR1 MNHEY, CDR2 SVGAGI. V gave up 7 bases and J gave up 0 bases, with 12 bases separating them. CDR3 sequence (DNA): TGTGCCAGCACGGGGAGCTCTTTGAACACTGAAGCTTTCTTT. Translated: CASTGSSLNTEAFF.

This chain links TRBV30 with TRBJ1-1; TRBD1 agrees at 9 bases. This CDR3 is built from 16 residues. Germline-derived CDR1 and CDR2 are GTSNPN and SVGIG (reference sequence). V dropped 5 bases and J dropped 1; count of bases not matched to a gene: 11. CDR3 DNA sequence: TGTGCCTGGCGCCTCCCCACGGGACAGGGGAACACTGAAGCTTTCTTT. Translating it yields CAWRLPTGQGNTEAFF.

The V and J genes are TRBV5-1 and TRBJ1-4; D is uncertain. Trimming stripped 0 bases from V and 7 bases from J, with 7 bases between. The CDR3 is made up of 13 amino acids. CDR1 is SGHRS and CDR2 is YFSETQ in the germline V gene. CDR3 residues: CASSLGGSEKLFF. The CDR3, as DNA: TGCGCCAGCAGCTTGGGAGGGAGTGAAAAACTGTTTTTT. The full variable domain, rest sourced from reference TRBV5-1 and TRBJ1-4, is KAGVTQTPRYLIKTRGQQVTLSCSPISGHRSVSWYQQTPGQGLQFLFEYFSETQRNKGNFPGRFSGRQFSNSRSEMNVSTLELGDSALYLCASSLGGSEKLFFGSGTQLSVL.

This clone was seen only once. The rearrangement uses TRBV19 and TRBJ2-5; 7 positions match TRBD1. Germline V gives CDR1 LNHDA, CDR2 SQIVND (reference sequence). The CDR3 has 15 residues. This CDR3 reads CASQPGTAYQETQYF. The CDR3 region has the DNA TGTGCAAGTCAACCCGGGACAGCGTACCAAGAGACCCAGTACTTC.

This clone occurred a few times. Here the CDR3 reads CASSQLQHTEAFF. The CDR3, as DNA: TGTGCCAGCAGCCAACTCCAGCACACTGAAGCTTTCTTT. The chain links TRBV3-1 (or the pseudogene TRBV3-2) to TRBJ1-1; D is unclear. The CDR3 is made up of 13 amino acids. V was pared by 2 bases and J by 3 bases, with 7 bases between. Germline V gene sequence: CDR1 LGHDT, CDR2 YNNKEL (reference sequence).

The chain employs TRBV30 and TRBJ1-4; D is undetermined. This CDR3 region has 14 residues. Trimming left V 4 bases short and J 0 bases short, with 9 bases between. CDR1 GTSNPN and CDR2 SVGIG come from the germline V gene (reference sequence). The CDR3 DNA reads TGTGCCTGGAACCCGAGTTCAACTAATGAAAAACTGTTTTTT. It codes for CAWNPSSTNEKLFF.

The genes are TRBV11-2 and TRBJ1-6; D ambiguous. The CDR3 totals 14 residues. CDR1 is SGHAT and CDR2 is FQNNGV in the germline V gene. V was shortened by 5 bases and J by 10 bases, with 15 bases between the two germline ends. Here the CDR3 reads CASSITDRGSPLHF. In DNA, the CDR3 is TGTGCCAGCAGCATTACTGACCGGGGATCACCCCTCCACTTT.

The chain recombines TRBV19 with TRBJ1-1; 7 bases are a match to TRBD1. There are 14 residues in the CDR3. Trimming at V came to 7 bases and at J to 0 bases, leaving 5 bases not matched to a gene. Per germline, CDR1 LNHDA and CDR2 SQIVND (reference sequence). CDR3 nucleotides: TGTGCCAGTAACTCACAGGGGATGAACACTGAAGCTTTCTTT. Its translation is CASNSQGMNTEAFF.

Only one count was recorded for this clone. The chain employs TRBV28 and TRBJ2-3; D might be TRBD1 or TRBD2, each matching 6 bases. The germline V gene has CDR1 MDHEN and CDR2 SYDVKM. CDR3 length: 16 residues. Trimming pared 5 bases from V and 3 bases from J, leaving 18 bases between. CDR3 DNA: TGTGCCAGCAGTCAAAACAGGGAGGAGTGGACAGATACGCAGTATTTT. This codes for CASSQNREEWTDTQYF.

Concerning this clone: The same CDR3 also results from other DNA sequences found in this sample. The chain combines TRBV5-6 with TRBJ2-5; D ambiguous. CDR1 is SGHDT and CDR2 is YYEEEE in the germline V gene. Trimming shortened V by 2 bases and J by 5 bases, and 4 bases separated the two germline ends. The CDR3 runs 11 residues. DNA of the CDR3: TGTGCCAGCAGCTTTCAGGAGACCCAGTACTTC. Amino acids: CASSFQETQYF.